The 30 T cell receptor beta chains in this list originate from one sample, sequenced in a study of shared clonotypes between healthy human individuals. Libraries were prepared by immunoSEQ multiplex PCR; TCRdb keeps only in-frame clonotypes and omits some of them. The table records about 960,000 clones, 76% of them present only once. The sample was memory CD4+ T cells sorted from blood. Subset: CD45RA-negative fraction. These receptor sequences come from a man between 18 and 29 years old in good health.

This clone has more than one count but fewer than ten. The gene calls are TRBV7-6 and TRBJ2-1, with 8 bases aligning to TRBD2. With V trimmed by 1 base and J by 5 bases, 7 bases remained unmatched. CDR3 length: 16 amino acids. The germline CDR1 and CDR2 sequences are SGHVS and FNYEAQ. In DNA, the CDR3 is TGTGCCAGCAGCTTAGTACCGGGAGGGGGGGACAATGAGCAGTTCTTC. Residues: CASSLVPGGGDNEQFF.

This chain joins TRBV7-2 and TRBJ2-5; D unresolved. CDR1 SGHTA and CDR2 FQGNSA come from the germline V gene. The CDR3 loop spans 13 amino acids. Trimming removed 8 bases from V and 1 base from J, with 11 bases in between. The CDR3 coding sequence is TGTGCCAGCGTCCCGGACGTCCAAGAGACCCAGTACTTC. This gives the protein CASVPDVQETQYF.

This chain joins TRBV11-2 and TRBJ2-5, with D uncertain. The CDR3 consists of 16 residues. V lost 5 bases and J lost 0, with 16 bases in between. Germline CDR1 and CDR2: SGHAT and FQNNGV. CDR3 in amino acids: CASSPGRKEYQETQYF. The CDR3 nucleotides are TGTGCCAGCAGCCCAGGACGGAAGGAGTACCAAGAGACCCAGTACTTC. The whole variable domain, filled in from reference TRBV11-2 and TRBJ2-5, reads EAGVAQSPRYKIIEKRQSVAFWCNPISGHATLYWYQQILGQGPKLLIQFQNNGVVDDSQLPKDRFSAERLKGVDSTLKIQPAKLEDSAVYLCASSPGRKEYQETQYFGPGTRLLVL.

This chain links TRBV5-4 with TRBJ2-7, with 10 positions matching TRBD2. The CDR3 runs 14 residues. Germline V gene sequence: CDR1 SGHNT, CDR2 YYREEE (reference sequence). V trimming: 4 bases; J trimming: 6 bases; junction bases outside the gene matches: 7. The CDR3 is CASSRTSGSREQYF. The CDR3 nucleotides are TGTGCCAGCAGCCGGACTAGCGGTTCTCGCGAGCAGTACTTC.

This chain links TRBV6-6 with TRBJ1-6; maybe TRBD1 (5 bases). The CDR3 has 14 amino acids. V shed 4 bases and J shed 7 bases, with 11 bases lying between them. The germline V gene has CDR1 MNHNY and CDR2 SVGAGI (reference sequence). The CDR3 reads CASSFTDTNSPLHF. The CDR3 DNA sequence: TGTGCCAGCAGTTTTACGGACACGAATTCACCCCTCCACTTT.

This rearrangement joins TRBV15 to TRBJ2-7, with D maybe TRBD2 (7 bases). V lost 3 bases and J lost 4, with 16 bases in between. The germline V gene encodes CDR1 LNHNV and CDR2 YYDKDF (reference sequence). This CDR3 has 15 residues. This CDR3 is CATSSAGAAAYEQYF. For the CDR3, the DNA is TGTGCCACCAGCAGTGCGGGGGCGGCCGCATACGAGCAGTACTTC.

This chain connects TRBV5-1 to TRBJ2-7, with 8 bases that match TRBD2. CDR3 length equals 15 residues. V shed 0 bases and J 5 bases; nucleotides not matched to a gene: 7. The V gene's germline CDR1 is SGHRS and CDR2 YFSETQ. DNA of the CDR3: TGCGCCAGCAGCTTGGTGGGTAGCGGGACCAACGAGCAGTACTTC. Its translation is CASSLVGSGTNEQYF. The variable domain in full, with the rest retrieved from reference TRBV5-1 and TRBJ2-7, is KAGVTQTPRYLIKTRGQQVTLSCSPISGHRSVSWYQQTPGQGLQFLFEYFSETQRNKGNFPGRFSGRQFSNSRSEMNVSTLELGDSALYLCASSLVGSGTNEQYFGPGTRLTVT.

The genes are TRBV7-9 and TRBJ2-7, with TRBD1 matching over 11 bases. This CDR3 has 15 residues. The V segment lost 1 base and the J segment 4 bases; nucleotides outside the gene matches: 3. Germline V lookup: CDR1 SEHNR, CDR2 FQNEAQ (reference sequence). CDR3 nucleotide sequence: TGTGCCAGCAGCTTAGGTGGGACAGGGGGTTACGAGCAGTACTTC. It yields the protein CASSLGGTGGYEQYF.

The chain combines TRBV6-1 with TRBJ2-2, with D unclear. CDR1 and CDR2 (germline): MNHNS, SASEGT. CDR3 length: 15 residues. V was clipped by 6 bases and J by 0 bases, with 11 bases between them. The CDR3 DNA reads TGTGCCAGCAGCCTTGGACGGCCGAACACCGGGGAGCTGTTTTTT. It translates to CASSLGRPNTGELFF.

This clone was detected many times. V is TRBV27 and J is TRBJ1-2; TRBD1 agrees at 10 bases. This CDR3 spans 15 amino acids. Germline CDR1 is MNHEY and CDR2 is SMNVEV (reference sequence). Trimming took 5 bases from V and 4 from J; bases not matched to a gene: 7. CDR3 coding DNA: TGTGCCAGCAGTCCGAACCGGGACAGGGGCTATGGCTACACCTTC. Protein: CASSPNRDRGYGYTF.

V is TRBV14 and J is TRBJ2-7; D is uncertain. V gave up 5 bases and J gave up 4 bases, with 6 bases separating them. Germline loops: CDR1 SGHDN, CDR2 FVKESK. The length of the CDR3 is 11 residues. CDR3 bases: TGTGCCAGCAGCTCAAGATACGAGCAGTACTTC. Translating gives CASSSRYEQYF.

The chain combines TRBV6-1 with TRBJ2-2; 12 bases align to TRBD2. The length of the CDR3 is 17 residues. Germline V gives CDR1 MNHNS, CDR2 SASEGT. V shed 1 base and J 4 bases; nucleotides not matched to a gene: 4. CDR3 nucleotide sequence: TGTGCCAGCAGTGAAGGGTCTAGCGGGGGGGCCACCGGGGAGCTGTTTTTT. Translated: CASSEGSSGGATGELFF.

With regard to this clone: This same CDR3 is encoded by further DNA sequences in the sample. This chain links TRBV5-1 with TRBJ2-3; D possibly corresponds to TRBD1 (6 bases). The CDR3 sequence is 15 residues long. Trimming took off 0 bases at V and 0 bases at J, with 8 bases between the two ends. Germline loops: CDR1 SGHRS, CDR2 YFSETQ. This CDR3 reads CASSLGQGSTDTQYF. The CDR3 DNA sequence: TGCGCCAGCAGCTTGGGCCAGGGGAGCACAGATACGCAGTATTTT.

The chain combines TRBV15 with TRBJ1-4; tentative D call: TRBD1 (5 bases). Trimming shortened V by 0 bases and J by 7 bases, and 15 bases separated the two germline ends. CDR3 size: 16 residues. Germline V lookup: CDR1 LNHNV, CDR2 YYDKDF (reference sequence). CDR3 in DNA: TGTGCCACCAGCAGAGACCCTGACAGACTCGGTGAAAAACTGTTTTTT. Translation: CATSRDPDRLGEKLFF.

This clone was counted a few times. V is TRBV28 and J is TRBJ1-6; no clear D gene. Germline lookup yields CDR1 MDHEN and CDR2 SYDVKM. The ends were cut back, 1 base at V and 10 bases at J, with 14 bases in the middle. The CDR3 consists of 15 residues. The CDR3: CASSLSAGTRSPLHF. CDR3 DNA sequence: TGTGCCAGCAGTTTATCGGCAGGAACTAGGTCACCCCTCCACTTT.

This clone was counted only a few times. CDR3 loop: CASSASQGYEQYF. The CDR3 bases are TGTGCCAGTAGTGCATCACAGGGGTACGAGCAGTACTTC. This sequence joins TRBV19 and TRBJ2-7, with 7 bases fitting TRBD1. Looked up from germline, CDR1 is LNHDA and CDR2 is SQIVND (reference sequence). J was trimmed by 4 bases and V by 5 bases; bases with no gene match: 5. The CDR3 has 13 residues. Filled out from reference TRBV19 and TRBJ2-7, the complete variable domain reads DGGITQSPKYLFRKEGQNVTLSCEQNLNHDAMYWYRQDPGQGLRLIYYSQIVNDFQKGDIAEGYSVSREKKESFPLTVTSAQKNPTAFYLCASSASQGYEQYFGPGTRLTVT.

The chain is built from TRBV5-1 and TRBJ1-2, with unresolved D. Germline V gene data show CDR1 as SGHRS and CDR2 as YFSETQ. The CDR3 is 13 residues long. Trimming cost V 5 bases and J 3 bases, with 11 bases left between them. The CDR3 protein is CASRAGTDYGYTF. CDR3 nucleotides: TGCGCCAGCAGGGCAGGTACAGACTATGGCTACACCTTC.

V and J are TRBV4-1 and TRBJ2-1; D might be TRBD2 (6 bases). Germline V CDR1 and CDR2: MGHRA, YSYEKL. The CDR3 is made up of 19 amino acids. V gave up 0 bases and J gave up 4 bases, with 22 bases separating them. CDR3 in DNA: TGCGCCAGCAGCCAAGATTCAATAACGGGAGAAAAGTGGTACAATGAGCAGTTCTTC. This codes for CASSQDSITGEKWYNEQFF.

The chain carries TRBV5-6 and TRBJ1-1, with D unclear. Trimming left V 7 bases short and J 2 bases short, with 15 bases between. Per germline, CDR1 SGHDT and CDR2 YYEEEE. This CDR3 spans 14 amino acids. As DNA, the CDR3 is TGTGCCAGCTCCTTCGACGGTTTAAACACTGAAGCTTTCTTT. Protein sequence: CASSFDGLNTEAFF. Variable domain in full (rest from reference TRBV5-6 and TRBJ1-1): DAGVTQSPTHLIKTRGQQVTLRCSPKSGHDTVSWYQQALGQGPQFIFQYYEEEERQRGNFPDRFSGHQFPNYSSELNVNALLLGDSALYLCASSFDGLNTEAFFGQGTRLTVV.

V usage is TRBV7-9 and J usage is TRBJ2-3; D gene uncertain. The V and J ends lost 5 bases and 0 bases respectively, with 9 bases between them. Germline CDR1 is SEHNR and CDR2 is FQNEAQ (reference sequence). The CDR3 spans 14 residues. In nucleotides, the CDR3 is TGTGCCAGCAGCCAATATGTCAGCACAGATACGCAGTATTTT. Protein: CASSQYVSTDTQYF.

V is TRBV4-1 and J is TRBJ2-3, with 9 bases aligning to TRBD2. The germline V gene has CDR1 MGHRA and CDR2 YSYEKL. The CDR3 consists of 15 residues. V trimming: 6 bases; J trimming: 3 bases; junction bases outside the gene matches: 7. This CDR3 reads CASSSMGLATDTQYF. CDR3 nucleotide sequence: TGCGCCAGCAGTTCAATGGGACTAGCTACAGATACGCAGTATTTT.

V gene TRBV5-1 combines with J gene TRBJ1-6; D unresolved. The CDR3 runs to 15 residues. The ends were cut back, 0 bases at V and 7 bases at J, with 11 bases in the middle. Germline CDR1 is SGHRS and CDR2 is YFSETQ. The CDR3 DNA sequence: TGCGCCAGCAGCTTGGGGGTCAGCCCCAATTCACCCCTCCACTTT. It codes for CASSLGVSPNSPLHF.

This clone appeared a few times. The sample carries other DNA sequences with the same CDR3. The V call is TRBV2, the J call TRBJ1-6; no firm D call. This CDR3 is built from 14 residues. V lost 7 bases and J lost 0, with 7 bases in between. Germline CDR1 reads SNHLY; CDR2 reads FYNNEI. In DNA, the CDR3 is TGTGCCAGCATACGGAGCTCCTATAATTCACCCCTCCACTTT. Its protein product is CASIRSSYNSPLHF.

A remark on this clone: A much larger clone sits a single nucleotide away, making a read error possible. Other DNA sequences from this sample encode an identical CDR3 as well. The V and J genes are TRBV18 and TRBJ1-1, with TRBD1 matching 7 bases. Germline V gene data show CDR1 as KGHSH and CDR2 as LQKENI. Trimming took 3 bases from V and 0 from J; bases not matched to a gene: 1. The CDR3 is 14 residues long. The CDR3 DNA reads TGTGCCAGCTCACCGGGACAGATGAACACTGAAGCTTTCTTT. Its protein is CASSPGQMNTEAFF.

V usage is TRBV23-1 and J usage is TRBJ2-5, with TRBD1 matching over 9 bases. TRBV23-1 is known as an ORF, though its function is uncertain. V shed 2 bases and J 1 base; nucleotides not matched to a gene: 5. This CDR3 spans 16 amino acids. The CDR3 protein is CASSQAYRGPQETQYF. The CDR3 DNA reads TGCGCCAGCAGTCAAGCGTACAGGGGGCCCCAAGAGACCCAGTACTTC.

The CDR3 sequence: CASSVAQGANVLTF. The CDR3 coding sequence is TGTGCCAGTAGTGTTGCACAGGGAGCCAACGTCCTGACTTTC. The chain combines TRBV19 with TRBJ2-6, with a possible D match to TRBD1 (6 bases). CDR3 size: 14 residues. Trimming took off 5 bases at V and 7 bases at J, with 12 bases between the two ends. Germline-derived CDR1 and CDR2 are LNHDA and SQIVND (reference sequence).

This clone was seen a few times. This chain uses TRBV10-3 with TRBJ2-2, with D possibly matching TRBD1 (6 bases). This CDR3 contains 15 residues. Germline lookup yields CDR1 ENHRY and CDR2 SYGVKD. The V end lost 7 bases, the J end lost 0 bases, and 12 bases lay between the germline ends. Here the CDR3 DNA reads TGTGCCATCACCTCTGGGGGCGCGAACACCGGGGAGCTGTTTTTT. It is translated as CAITSGGANTGELFF.

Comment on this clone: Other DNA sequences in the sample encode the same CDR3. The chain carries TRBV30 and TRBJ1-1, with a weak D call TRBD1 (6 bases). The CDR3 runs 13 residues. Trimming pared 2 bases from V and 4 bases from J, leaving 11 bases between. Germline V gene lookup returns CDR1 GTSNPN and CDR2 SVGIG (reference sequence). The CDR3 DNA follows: TGTGCCTGGAGTAGGGGGGCCGGCACTGAAGCTTTCTTT. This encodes CAWSRGAGTEAFF. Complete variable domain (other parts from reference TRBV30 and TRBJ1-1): SQTIHQWPATLVQPVGSPLSLECTVEGTSNPNLYWYRQAAGRGLQLLFYSVGIGQISSEVPQNLSASRPQDRQFILSSKKLLLSDSGFYLCAWSRGAGTEAFFGQGTRLTVV.

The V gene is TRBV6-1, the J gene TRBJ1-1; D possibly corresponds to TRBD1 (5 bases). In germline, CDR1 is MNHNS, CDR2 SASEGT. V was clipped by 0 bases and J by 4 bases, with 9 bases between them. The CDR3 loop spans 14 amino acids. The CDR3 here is CASSEAWGGTEAFF. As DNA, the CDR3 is TGTGCCAGCAGTGAAGCATGGGGGGGCACTGAAGCTTTCTTT.

CDR3 coding DNA: TGCGCCAGCAGCTCGCTAACTAGCGGGGGCACAGATACGCAGTATTTT. This sequence encodes CASSSLTSGGTDTQYF. The chain is built from TRBV5-1 and TRBJ2-3; 10 bases map to TRBD2. Germline CDR1 SGHRS, CDR2 YFSETQ. The CDR3 sequence is 16 residues long. Trimming removed 3 bases from V and 1 base from J; junction bases left unmatched: 5. Using reference TRBV5-1 and TRBJ2-3 for the parts outside the CDR3, the full variable domain is KAGVTQTPRYLIKTRGQQVTLSCSPISGHRSVSWYQQTPGQGLQFLFEYFSETQRNKGNFPGRFSGRQFSNSRSEMNVSTLELGDSALYLCASSSLTSGGTDTQYFGPGTRLTVL.